Detailed here is one TCR beta chain. This record comes from a study of cytomegalovirus exposure and HLA in healthy donors. Primers: 60 Vbeta forward and 13 Jbeta reverse. Assay used: immunoSEQ multiplex PCR; TCRdb lists only in-frame clones, some missing. Among some 120,000 clones listed, 81% were seen once. Material for sequencing was PBMCs. The sequence was collected from a man younger than 30 in good health and CMV-seronegative.

CDR3 loop: CASSQRTSGGHEQFF. CDR3 nucleotide sequence: TGTGCCAGCAGCCAGAGGACTAGCGGGGGGCATGAGCAGTTCTTC. The genes are TRBV11-2 and TRBJ2-1; 14 positions agree with TRBD2. The germline CDR1 and CDR2 sequences are SGHAT and FQNNGV. The CDR3 runs 15 residues. Unmatched junction bases numbered 5, after V lost 5 bases and J lost 8 bases.